Listed here is a single TCR beta chain. Germline V gene sequence: CDR1 SGHTA, CDR2 FQGNSA. The length of the CDR3 is 15 residues. Trimming took off 1 base at V and 1 base at J, with 9 bases between the two ends. This record comes from a study of blood T cell repertoires in COVID-19. Study summary: The United States, Italy and Spain provided the acute and convalescent COVID-19 samples. PBMCs, B-cell-depleted T cells, or T cells were the source of the cDNA or gDNA that made up the material.

Authors' analysis steps: Reference gene primer amplification yielded estimated nucleated cell counts. Assay: immunoSEQ multiplex PCR; the TCRdb copy retains only in-frame clones and omits some. That table gives V, J and clone size, and the DNA gave D and trimming. The repertoire consists of about 210,000 clones, with roughly four fifths occurring once and the leading ten covering approximately 12%. This sequence originates from a woman in her forties with acute or convalescent COVID-19. Sequencing was performed on peripheral blood. This chain joins TRBV7-2 and TRBJ2-3, with a tentative D call TRBD2 (5 bases). The DNA for the CDR3 is TGTGCCAGCAGCTTAGGGTCCGGGGGCACAGATACGCAGTATTTT. This gives the protein CASSLGSGGTDTQYF.